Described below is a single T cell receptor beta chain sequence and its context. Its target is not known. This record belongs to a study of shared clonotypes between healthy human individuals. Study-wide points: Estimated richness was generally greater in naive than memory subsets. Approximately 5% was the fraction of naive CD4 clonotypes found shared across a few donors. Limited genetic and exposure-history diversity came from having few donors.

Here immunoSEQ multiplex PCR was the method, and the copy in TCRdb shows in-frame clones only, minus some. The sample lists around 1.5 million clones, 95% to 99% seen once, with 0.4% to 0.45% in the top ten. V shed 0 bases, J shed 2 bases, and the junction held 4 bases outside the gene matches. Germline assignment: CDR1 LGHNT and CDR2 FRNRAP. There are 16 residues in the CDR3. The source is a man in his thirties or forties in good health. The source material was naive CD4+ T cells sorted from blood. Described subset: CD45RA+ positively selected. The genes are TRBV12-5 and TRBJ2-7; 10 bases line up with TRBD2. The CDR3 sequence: CASGLVLAGATYEQYF. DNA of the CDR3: TGTGCTAGTGGTTTGGTTCTAGCGGGAGCCACCTACGAGCAGTACTTC.